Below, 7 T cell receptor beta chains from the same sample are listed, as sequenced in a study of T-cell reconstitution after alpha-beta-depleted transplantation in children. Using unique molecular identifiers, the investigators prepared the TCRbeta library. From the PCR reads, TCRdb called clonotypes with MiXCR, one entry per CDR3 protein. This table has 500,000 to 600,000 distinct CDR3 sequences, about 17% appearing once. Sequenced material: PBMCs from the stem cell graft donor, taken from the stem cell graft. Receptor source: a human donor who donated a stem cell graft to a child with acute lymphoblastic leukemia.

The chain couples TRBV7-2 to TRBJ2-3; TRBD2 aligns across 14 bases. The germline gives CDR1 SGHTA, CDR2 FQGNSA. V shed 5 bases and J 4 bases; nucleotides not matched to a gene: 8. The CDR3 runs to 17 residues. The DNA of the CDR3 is TGTGCCAGCAGCGCTGGACTAGCGGGAGGTCGTGCAGATACGCAGTATTTT. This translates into CASSAGLAGGRADTQYF.

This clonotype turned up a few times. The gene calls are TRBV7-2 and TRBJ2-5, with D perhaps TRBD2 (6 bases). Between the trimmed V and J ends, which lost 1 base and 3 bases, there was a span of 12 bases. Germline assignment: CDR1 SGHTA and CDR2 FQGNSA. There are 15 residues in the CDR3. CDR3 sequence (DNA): TGTGCCAGCAGCTTAGGGCGGTTAGCGGAAGAGACCCAGTACTTC. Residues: CASSLGRLAEETQYF.

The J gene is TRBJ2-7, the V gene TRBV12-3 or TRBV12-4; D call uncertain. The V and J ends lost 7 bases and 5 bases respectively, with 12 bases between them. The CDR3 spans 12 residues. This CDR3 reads CASTVGPHEQYF. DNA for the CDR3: TGTGCCAGCACTGTGGGCCCCCACGAGCAGTACTTC.

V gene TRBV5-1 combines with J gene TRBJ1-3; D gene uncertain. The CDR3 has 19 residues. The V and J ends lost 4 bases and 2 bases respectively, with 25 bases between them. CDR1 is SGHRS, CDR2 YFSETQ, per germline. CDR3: CASSRHTDAGSGAGNTIYF. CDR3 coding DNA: TGCGCCAGCAGCCGTCATACCGATGCCGGGTCCGGGGCTGGAAACACCATATATTTT. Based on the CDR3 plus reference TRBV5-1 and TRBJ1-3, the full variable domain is KAGVTQTPRYLIKTRGQQVTLSCSPISGHRSVSWYQQTPGQGLQFLFEYFSETQRNKGNFPGRFSGRQFSNSRSEMNVSTLELGDSALYLCASSRHTDAGSGAGNTIYFGEGSWLTVV.

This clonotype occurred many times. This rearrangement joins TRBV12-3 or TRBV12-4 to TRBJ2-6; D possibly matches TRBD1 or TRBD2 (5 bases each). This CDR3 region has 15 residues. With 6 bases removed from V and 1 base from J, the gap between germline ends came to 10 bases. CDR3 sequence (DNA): TGTGCCAGCAGCTTGAGGGGATCTGGGGCCAACGTCCTGACTTTC. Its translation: CASSLRGSGANVLTF.

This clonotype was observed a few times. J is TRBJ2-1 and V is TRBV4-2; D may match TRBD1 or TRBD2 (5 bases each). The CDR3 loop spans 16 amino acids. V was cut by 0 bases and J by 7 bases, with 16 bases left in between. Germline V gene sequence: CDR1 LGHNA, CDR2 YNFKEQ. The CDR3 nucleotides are TGTGCCAGCAGCCAAGATCCCGGTGGGGGTAGTAATGAGCAGTTCTTC. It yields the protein CASSQDPGGGSNEQFF.

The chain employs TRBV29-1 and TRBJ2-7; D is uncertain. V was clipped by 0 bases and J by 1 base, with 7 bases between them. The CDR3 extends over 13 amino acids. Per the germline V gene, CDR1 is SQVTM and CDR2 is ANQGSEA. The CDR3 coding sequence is TGCAGCGTTGAAGACGTTTCGTCCTACGAGCAGTACTTC. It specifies CSVEDVSSYEQYF.